This T cell receptor beta chain was captured in a study of cytomegalovirus exposure and HLA in healthy donors. Here immunoSEQ multiplex PCR was the method, and the copy in TCRdb shows in-frame clones only, minus some. The table includes 180,000 or so clones, about 83% detected once. Study-wide results and limits: Rare TCR sequences dominated, though some public TCRs recurred in many donors.

Remarks on this clone: Its cognate antigen is unknown.

This CDR3 comprises 15 residues. Per the germline V gene, CDR1 is SGDLS and CDR2 is YYNGEE. V lost 7 bases to trimming and J lost 0 bases; unmatched junction nucleotides: 7. The V and J genes are TRBV9 and TRBJ1-3, with TRBD1 identical over 7 bases. This clonotype originated in a woman aged 25 to 39 in good health and CMV-seronegative. Sequencing used PBMCs. Here the CDR3 reads CASRRGQSSGNTIYF. CDR3 DNA sequence: TGTGCCAGCCGCCGGGGACAGTCCTCTGGAAACACCATATATTTT.